This is a list of T cell receptor beta chains from one sample in a study of early T cells in non-severe SARS-CoV-2 infection. TCRdb reanalysed the 5' RACE reads using MiXCR and keeps one entry per CDR3 protein. The sample holds fewer than 35,000 distinct CDR3 sequences, about 10% seen once. Source material: whole blood. Receptor source: an adult who was a healthcare worker with PCR-confirmed SARS-CoV-2 infection or an uninfected control (not recorded which). Each CDR3 is given with its conserved first and last residue. The order of the fields is clone size, V gene, CDR3 length, D gene, J gene, CDR3 protein, CDR3 DNA. A D gene is named only where the DNA matches it firmly. Clone size, where shown, is once, few, many, or a class for clones that have expanded.

>-|TRBV18|11|-|TRBJ2-7
CASSVVDEQYF
TGTGCCAGCTCAGTAGTTGACGAGCAGTACTTC
>-|TRBV3-1|12|-|TRBJ2-1
CASSQAGNEQFF
TGTGCCAGCAGCCAAGCGGGGAATGAGCAGTTCTTC
>few|TRBV7-6|16|TRBD1|TRBJ2-2
CASSLMTGTNTGELFF
TGTGCCAGCAGCTTAATGACAGGGACGAACACCGGGGAGCTGTTTTTT
>-|TRBV6-2/TRBV6-3|9|-|TRBJ1-2
CASPGGYTF
TGTGCCAGCCCCGGGGGCTACACCTTC
>-|TRBV6-5|13|-|TRBJ2-7
CASTLGRSYEQYF
TGTGCCAGCACCTTGGGGAGGTCCTACGAGCAGTACTTC
>-|TRBV10-3|14|TRBD1|TRBJ2-7
CAIRDRDRGHEQYF
TGTGCCATCAGAGACCGGGACAGGGGCCACGAGCAGTACTTC
>many|TRBV4-2|16|-|TRBJ2-3
CASSQALAQRTDTQYF
TGTGCCAGCAGCCAGGCACTAGCACAACGCACAGATACGCAGTATTTT
>many|TRBV11-2|16|TRBD2|TRBJ2-1
CASSSTSGSSYNEQFF
TGTGCCAGCAGCTCAACTAGCGGGAGCTCCTACAATGAGCAGTTCTTC
>many|TRBV20-1|14|-|TRBJ2-2
CSARGLSNTGELFF
TGCAGTGCTCGAGGACTATCGAACACCGGGGAGCTGTTTTTT
>many|TRBV4-3|18|-|TRBJ2-6
CASSQAIGESSGANVLTF
TGCGCCAGCAGCCAAGCCATCGGGGAGAGCTCTGGGGCCAACGTCCTGACTTTC
>few|TRBV20-1|16|TRBD2|TRBJ2-5
CSARPGVAGGEETQYF
TGCAGTGCTAGACCGGGGGTAGCGGGGGGCGAAGAGACCCAGTACTTC
>many|TRBV12-3/TRBV12-4|12|-|TRBJ1-2
CASSFSNYGYTF
TGTGCCAGCAGTTTCTCCAACTATGGCTACACCTTC
>many|TRBV5-8|15|TRBD1|TRBJ1-1
CASSLHKTGTTEAFF
TGTGCCAGCAGCCTACACAAGACAGGGACCACTGAAGCTTTCTTT
>many|TRBV6-5|14|-|TRBJ1-4
CASSLPGQNEKLFF
TGTGCCAGCAGCCTACCCGGGCAGAATGAAAAACTGTTTTTT
>many|TRBV29-1|12|TRBD1|TRBJ1-2
CSVGDRVYGYTF
TGCAGCGTTGGGGACAGAGTCTATGGCTACACCTTC
>many|TRBV9|18|TRBD1|TRBJ2-7
CASSVGSDSGQGRYEQYF
TGTGCCAGCAGCGTAGGGTCAGACTCGGGACAGGGTCGATACGAGCAGTACTTC
>-|TRBV30|13|-|TRBJ1-1
CAWSRGANTEAFF
TGTGCCTGGAGTCGGGGGGCGAACACTGAAGCTTTCTTT
>many|TRBV5-4|13|-|TRBJ2-5
CASSLGSQETQYF
TGTGCCAGCAGCTTGGGCAGCCAAGAGACCCAGTACTTC
>many|TRBV30|15|-|TRBJ2-2
CAWRDGTSNTGELFF
TGTGCCTGGAGGGATGGGACATCGAACACCGGGGAGCTGTTTTTT
>many|TRBV12-3/TRBV12-4|14|-|TRBJ2-5
CASSPGLAQETQYF
TGTGCCAGCAGTCCGGGCCTAGCACAAGAGACCCAGTACTTC
>-|TRBV3-1|16|-|TRBJ2-2
CASSQAGGGNTGELFF
TGTGCCAGCAGCCAAGCCGGGGGAGGGAACACCGGGGAGCTGTTTTTT
>-|TRBV7-2|17|-|TRBJ2-5
CASSPWTATGAKETQYF
TGTGCCAGCAGCCCCTGGACGGCGACGGGGGCAAAAGAGACCCAGTACTTC
>many|TRBV7-3|13|-|TRBJ1-6
CASSYAESSPLHF
TGTGCCAGCAGCTATGCGGAATCATCACCCCTCCACTTT